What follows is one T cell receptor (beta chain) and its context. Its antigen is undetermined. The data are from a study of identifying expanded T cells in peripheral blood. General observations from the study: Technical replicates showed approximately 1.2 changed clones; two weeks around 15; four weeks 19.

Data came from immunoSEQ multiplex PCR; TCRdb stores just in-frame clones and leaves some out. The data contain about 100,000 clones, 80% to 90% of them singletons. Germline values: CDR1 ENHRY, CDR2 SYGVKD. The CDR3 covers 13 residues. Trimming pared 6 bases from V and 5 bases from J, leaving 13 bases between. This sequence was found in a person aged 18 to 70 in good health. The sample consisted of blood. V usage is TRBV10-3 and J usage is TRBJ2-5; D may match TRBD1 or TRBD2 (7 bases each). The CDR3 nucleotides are TGTGCCATCAGCGACAGGGAGGGGGAGACCCAGTACTTC. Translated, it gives CAISDREGETQYF.